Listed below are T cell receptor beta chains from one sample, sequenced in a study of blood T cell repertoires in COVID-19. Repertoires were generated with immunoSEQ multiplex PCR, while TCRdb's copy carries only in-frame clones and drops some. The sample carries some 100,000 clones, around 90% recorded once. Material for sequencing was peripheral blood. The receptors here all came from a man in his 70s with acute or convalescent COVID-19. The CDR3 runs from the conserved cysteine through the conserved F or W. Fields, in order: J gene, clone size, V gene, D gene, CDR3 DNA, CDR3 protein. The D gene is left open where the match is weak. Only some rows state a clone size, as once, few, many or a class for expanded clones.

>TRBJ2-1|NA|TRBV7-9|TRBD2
TGTGCCAGCAGCTTAAAGAGGCGGCTAGCGGCCGAAAATGAGCAGTTCTTC
CASSLKRRLAAENEQFF
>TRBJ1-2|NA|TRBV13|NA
TGTGCCAGCAGCTTATATAGAGGAAACTATGGCTACACCTTC
CASSLYRGNYGYTF
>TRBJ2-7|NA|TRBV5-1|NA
TGCGCCAGCAGCCCCGGGCAGGGCGCCTACGAGCAGTACTTC
CASSPGQGAYEQYF
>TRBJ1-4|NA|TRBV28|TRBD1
TGTGCCAGCAGGTTGGGGACAGGGTTTTATGAAAAACTGTTTTTT
CASRLGTGFYEKLFF
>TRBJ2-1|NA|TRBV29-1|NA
TGCAGCGTTTGGGCGGGATGGGACTCCTACAATGAGCAGTTCTTC
CSVWAGWDSYNEQFF
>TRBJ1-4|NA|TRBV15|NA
TGTGCCACCAGCAGAGAAACACAGCATAATGAAAAACTGTTTTTT
CATSRETQHNEKLFF
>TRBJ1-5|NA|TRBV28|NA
TGTGCCAGCAGTTTTTACAGGCCCAATCAGCCCCAGCATTTT
CASSFYRPNQPQHF
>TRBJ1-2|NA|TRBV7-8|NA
TGTGCCAGCAGCTTACCGGGTAACTCTGGCTACACCTTC
CASSLPGNSGYTF
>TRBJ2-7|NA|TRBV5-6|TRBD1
TGTGCCAGCAGCTTAGGACAGGGGCGGCAGTACTTC
CASSLGQGRQYF
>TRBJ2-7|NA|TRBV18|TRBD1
TGTGCCAGCTCACCGGGACAGGTGTACGAGCAGTACTTC
CASSPGQVYEQYF
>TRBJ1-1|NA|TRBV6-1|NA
TGTGCCAGCAGTGAACTCAGGGGCAACACTGAAGCTTTCTTT
CASSELRGNTEAFF
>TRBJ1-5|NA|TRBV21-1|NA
TGTGCCAGCAGCTCGTACCGGGACAAAGAGGATAGCAATCAGCCCCAGCATTTT
CASSSYRDKEDSNQPQHF
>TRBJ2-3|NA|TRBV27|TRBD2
TGTGCCAGTAGCGGGGATACGCAGTATTTT
CASSGDTQYF
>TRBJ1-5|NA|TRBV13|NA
TGTGCCAGCAGCCTTGGGGACTTCGGCAATCAGCCCCAGCATTTT
CASSLGDFGNQPQHF
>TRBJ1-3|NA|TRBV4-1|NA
TGCGCCAGCAGCCCTGGGCCAAGTGGAAACACCATATATTTT
CASSPGPSGNTIYF
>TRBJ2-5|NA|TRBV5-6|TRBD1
TGTGCCAGCAGCTTGGCCGACAGGGAAGAGACCCAGTACTTC
CASSLADREETQYF
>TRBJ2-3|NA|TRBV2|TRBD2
TGTGCCAGCAGTGGTAGCGGGGGGGCTGATACGCAGTATTTT
CASSGSGGADTQYF
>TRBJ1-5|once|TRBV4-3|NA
TGCGCCAGCAGCCAAGATAGGAGGAATCAGCCCCAGCATTTT
CASSQDRRNQPQHF
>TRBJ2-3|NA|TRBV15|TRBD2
TGTGCCACCAGCTTAAGACTAGCGGGGAACACAGATACGCAGTATTTT
CATSLRLAGNTDTQYF
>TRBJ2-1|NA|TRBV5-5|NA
TGTGCCAGCAGCTTGGGTACTACCAATGAGCAGTTCTTC
CASSLGTTNEQFF
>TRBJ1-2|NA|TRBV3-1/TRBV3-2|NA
TGTGCCAGCAGCTTCAACAGGGACTATGGCTACACCTTC
CASSFNRDYGYTF
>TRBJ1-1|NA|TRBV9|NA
TGTGCCAGCAGTGGCGGAGGCACTGAAGCTTTCTTT
CASSGGGTEAFF
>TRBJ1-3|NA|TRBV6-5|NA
TGTGCCAGCAGTTACTCGTCTGGGGCAAGGGGAAACACCATATATTTT
CASSYSSGARGNTIYF
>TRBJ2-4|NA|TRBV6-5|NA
TGTGCCAGCAGGCAGACAGGAGCCAAAAACATTCAGTACTTC
CASRQTGAKNIQYF
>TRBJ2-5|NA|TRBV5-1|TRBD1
TGCGCCAGCAGCTTTGGCCCCGACAGGGGGCATGAGACCCAGTACTTC
CASSFGPDRGHETQYF
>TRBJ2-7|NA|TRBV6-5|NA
TGTGCCAGTTGGGACAACTCCTACGAGCAGTACTTC
CASWDNSYEQYF
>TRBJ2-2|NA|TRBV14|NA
TGTGCCAGCAGGATCACTAGTCAGAGCACCGGGGAGCTGTTTTTT
CASRITSQSTGELFF
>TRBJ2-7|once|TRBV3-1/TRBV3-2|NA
TGTGCCAGCAGCCAACCCTCAGCGGTCTTTTATTACGAGCAGTACTTC
CASSQPSAVFYYEQYF
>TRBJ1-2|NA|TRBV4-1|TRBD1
TGCGCCAGCAGCCAATCCGGGACAGGTACCTATGGCTACACCTTC
CASSQSGTGTYGYTF
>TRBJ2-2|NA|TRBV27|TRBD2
TGTGCCAGCGGGCTAGCGGGAGCTACCGGGGAGCTGTTTTTT
CASGLAGATGELFF
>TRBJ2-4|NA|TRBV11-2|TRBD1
TGTGCCAGCAGCTTAGAGAGACAGGGGGTACTTGCTGGGGCCAAAAACATTCAGTACTTC
CASSLERQGVLAGAKNIQYF
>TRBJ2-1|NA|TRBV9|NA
TGTGCCAGCAGCGTCAGGTCCGGAGGCAATGAGCAGTTCTTC
CASSVRSGGNEQFF
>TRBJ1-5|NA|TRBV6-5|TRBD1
TGTGCCAGCAGGGCCGAGGGGGCAAATCAGCCCCAGCATTTT
CASRAEGANQPQHF
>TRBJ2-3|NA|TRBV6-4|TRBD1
TGTGCCAGCAGTGCCATACAGGGGCATACGACAGATACGCAGTATTTT
CASSAIQGHTTDTQYF
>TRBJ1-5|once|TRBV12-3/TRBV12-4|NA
TGTGCCAGCAGCCTCCGGGTAAATCAGCCCCAGCATTTT
CASSLRVNQPQHF
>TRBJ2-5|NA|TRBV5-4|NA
TGTGCCAGCACCATTCTACCAGCGGAGACCCAGTACTTC
CASTILPAETQYF
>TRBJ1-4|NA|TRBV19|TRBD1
TGTGCCAGTAGCGGACAGGGAAGAGAAAAACTGTTTTTT
CASSGQGREKLFF
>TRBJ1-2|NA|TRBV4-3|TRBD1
TGCGCCAGCAGCCAAAATACCGGGACAGGAGCCTATGGCTACACCTTC
CASSQNTGTGAYGYTF
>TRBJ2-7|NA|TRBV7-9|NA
TGTGCCAGCAGCTTAGCCGCAGGGGAGTCCTACGAGCAGTACTTC
CASSLAAGESYEQYF
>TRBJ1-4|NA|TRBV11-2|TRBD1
TGTGCCAGCAGCTTATCCGGGACAGCTAATGAAAAACTGTTTTTT
CASSLSGTANEKLFF